This T cell receptor (beta chain) appears in the sequencing data of a study of cytomegalovirus exposure and HLA in healthy donors. Findings of the study overall: In a later analysis, HLA-associated TCR beta chains were more clonally expanded than equally common others. Follow-up analysis seemed to connect common viral pathogens with several of the most significant clusters identified.

The PCR was carried out with 60 Vbeta primers and 13 Jbeta primers. Repertoires were generated with immunoSEQ multiplex PCR, while TCRdb's copy carries only in-frame clones and drops some. The sample carries about 200,000 clones, around 87% recorded once. Of note for this clone: Its antigen remains unknown.

Germline V gene sequence: CDR1 SGHKS, CDR2 YYEKEE (reference sequence). The CDR3 length is 14 residues. Trimming removed 3 bases from V and 3 bases from J, with 10 bases in between. The sequencing input was PBMCs. The V and J genes are TRBV5-5 and TRBJ1-5, with a weak D call TRBD1 (6 bases). The sequence came from a man aged 25 to 40 in good health and CMV-seronegative. CDR3 amino acids: CASSSTGINQPQHF. The CDR3 bases are TGTGCCAGCAGCTCTACAGGGATCAATCAGCCCCAGCATTTT.